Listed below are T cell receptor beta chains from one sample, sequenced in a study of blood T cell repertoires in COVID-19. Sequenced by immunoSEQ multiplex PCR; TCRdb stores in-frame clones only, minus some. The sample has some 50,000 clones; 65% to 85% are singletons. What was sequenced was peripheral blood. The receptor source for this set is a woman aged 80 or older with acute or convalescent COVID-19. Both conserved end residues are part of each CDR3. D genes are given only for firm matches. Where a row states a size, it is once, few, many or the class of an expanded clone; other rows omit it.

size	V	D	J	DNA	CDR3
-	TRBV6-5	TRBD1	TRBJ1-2	TGTGCCAGCAGTAGAACTGACAGGGCTTATGGCTACACCTTC	CASSRTDRAYGYTF
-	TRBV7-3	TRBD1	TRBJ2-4	TGTGCCAGCAGCTCATTAGGACAGGGACGGGACATTCAGTACTTC	CASSSLGQGRDIQYF
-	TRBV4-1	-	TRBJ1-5	TGCGCCAGCAGCCAAACCCCGACAACAGGCAACTATCAGCCCCAGCATTTT	CASSQTPTTGNYQPQHF
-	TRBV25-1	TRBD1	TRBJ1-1	TGTGCCAGCAGTGAAGGGGACAGGGGGCATACTGAAGCTTTCTTT	CASSEGDRGHTEAFF
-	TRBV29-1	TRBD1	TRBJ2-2	TGCAGCGTCGACAGGGGTTACACCGGGGAGCTGTTTTTT	CSVDRGYTGELFF
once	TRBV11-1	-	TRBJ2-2	TGTGCCAGCAGCACCGACCGGGGAGGGGAGCTGTTTTTT	CASSTDRGGELFF
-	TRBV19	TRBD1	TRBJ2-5	TGTGCCAGTAGTCCCAAGGGGACAGTCCAAGAGACCCAGTACTTC	CASSPKGTVQETQYF
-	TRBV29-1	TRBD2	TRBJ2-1	TGCAGCGTTGCGAGCGGGGGGAATCCTGAGCAGTTCTTC	CSVASGGNPEQFF
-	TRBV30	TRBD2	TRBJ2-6	TGTGCCCGGAATAGCGGGGGATCTGGGGCCAACGTCCTGACTTTC	CARNSGGSGANVLTF
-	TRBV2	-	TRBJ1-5	TGTGCCAGCAGTGAAGGGCAGTATAGCAATCAGCCCCAGCATTTT	CASSEGQYSNQPQHF
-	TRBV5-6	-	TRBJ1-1	TGTGCCAGCAGCTTAAGGGGCGTGAACACTGAAGCTTTCTTT	CASSLRGVNTEAFF
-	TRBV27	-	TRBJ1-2	TGTGCCAGCAGTTTAGGACAGAGCAACTATGGCTACACCTTC	CASSLGQSNYGYTF
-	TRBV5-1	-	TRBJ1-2	TGCGCCAGCAGCCTAAATCAGCGTAACTATGGCTACACCTTC	CASSLNQRNYGYTF
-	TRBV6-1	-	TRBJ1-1	TGTGCCAGCAGTGATCGCACAGGGACGACTGAAGCTTTCTTT	CASSDRTGTTEAFF
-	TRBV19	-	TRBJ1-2	TGTGCCAGTAGTAATCGGGGGACTACTAACTATGGCTACACCTTC	CASSNRGTTNYGYTF
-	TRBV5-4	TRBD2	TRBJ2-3	TGTGCCAGCAGCCGGGGGGGACTAAGCACAGATACGCAGTATTTT	CASSRGGLSTDTQYF
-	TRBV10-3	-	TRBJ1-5	TGTGCCACCTGGCCTGGGGCAGGCGACAATCAGCCCCAGCATTTT	CATWPGAGDNQPQHF
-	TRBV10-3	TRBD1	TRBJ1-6	TGTGCCATTGGTCCGCGGGGAACCGGGACAGGGGGTAATTCACCCCTCCACTTT	CAIGPRGTGTGGNSPLHF
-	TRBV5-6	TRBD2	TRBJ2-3	TGTGCCAGCAGCTCCACCTCTAGCGGGGGGACCACAGATACGCAGTATTTT	CASSSTSSGGTTDTQYF
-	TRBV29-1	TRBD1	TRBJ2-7	TGCAGCGTTGCCGGACAGGGGCCTACCTACGAGCAGTACTTC	CSVAGQGPTYEQYF
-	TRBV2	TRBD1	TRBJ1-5	TGTGCCAGCAGCCCGACAGGGGGGGATCAGCCCCAGCATTTT	CASSPTGGDQPQHF
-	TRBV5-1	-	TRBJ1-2	TGCGCCAGCAGCTTTCTCCCAGGGGATAACTATGGCTACACCTTC	CASSFLPGDNYGYTF
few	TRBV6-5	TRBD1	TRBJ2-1	TGTGCCAGCAGAGAGACAGGGGGCCTTGAGCAGTTCTTC	CASRETGGLEQFF
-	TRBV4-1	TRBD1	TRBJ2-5	TGCGCCAGCAGCCAAGTGACAGGGCAAGAGACCCAGTACTTC	CASSQVTGQETQYF
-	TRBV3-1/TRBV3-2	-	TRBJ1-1	TGTGCCAGCAGCCAAGGGACTACATCGGGGAGAGCTTTCTTT	CASSQGTTSGRAFF
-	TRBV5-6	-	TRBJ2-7	TGTGCCAGCAGCTTGGCCTCGGGGTTTGCGTACTTC	CASSLASGFAYF
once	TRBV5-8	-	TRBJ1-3	TGTGCCAGCAGCCTGGGCCTACTGGCTGGAAACACCATATATTTT	CASSLGLLAGNTIYF